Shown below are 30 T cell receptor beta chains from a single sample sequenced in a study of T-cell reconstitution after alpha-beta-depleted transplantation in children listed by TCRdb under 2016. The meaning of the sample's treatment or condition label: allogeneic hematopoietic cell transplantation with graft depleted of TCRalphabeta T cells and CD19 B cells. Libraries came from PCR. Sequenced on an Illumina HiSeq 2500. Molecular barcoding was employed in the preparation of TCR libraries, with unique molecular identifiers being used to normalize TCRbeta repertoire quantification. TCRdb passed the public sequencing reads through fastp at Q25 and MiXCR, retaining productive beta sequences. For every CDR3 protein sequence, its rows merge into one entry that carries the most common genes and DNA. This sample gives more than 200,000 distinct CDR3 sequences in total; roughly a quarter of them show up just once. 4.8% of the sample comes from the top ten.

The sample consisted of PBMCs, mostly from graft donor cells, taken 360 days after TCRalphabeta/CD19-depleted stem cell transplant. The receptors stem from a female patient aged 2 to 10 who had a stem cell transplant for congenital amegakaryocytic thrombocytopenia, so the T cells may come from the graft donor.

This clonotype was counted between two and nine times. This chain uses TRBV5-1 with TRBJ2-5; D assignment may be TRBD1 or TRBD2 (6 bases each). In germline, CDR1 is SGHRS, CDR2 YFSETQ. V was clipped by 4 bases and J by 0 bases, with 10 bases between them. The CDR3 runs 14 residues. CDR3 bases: TGCGCCAGCAGCGCGGGGACAAACCAAGAGACCCAGTACTTC. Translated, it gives CASSAGTNQETQYF. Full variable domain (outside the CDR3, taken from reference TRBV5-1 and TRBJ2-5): KAGVTQTPRYLIKTRGQQVTLSCSPISGHRSVSWYQQTPGQGLQFLFEYFSETQRNKGNFPGRFSGRQFSNSRSEMNVSTLELGDSALYLCASSAGTNQETQYFGPGTRLLVL.

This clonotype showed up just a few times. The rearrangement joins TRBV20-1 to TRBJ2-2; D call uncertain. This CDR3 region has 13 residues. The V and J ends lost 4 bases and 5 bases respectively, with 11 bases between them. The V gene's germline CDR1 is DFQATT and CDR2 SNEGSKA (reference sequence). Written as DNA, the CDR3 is TGCAGTGCTAACCCGAGAGAAACCGGGGAGCTGTTTTTT. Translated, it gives CSANPRETGELFF.

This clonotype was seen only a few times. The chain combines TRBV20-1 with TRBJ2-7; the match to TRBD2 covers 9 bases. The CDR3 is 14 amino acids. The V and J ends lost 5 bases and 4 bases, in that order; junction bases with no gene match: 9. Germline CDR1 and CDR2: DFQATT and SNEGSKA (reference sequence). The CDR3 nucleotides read TGCAGTGCTTCGAAGGTGACTAGCGGTTACGAGCAGTACTTC. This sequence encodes CSASKVTSGYEQYF.

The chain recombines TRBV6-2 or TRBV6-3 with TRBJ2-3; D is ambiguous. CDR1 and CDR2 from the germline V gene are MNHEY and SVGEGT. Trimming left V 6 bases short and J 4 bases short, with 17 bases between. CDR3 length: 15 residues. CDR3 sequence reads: CASRTLHSSADTQYF. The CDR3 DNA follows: TGTGCCAGCAGAACACTGCATTCTAGTGCAGATACGCAGTATTTT.

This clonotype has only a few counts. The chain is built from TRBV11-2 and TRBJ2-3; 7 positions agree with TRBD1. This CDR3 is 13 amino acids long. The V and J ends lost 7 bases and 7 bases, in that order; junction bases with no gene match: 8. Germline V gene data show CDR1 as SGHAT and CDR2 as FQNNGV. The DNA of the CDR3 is TGTGCCAGCACCAACCGGGACAGACATACGCAGTATTTT. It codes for CASTNRDRHTQYF.

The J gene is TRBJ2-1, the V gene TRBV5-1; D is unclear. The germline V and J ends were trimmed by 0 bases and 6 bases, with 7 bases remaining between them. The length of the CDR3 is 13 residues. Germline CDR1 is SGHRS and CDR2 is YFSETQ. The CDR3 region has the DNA TGCGCCAGCAGCTTGGTTAGTCCCAATGAGCAGTTCTTC. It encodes CASSLVSPNEQFF.

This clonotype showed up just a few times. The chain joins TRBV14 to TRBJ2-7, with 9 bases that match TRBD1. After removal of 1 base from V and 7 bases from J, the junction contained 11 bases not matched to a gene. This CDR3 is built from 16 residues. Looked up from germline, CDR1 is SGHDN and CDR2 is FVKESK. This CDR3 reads CASSQGWGQGLEEQYF. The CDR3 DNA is TGTGCCAGCAGCCAAGGGTGGGGACAGGGACTTGAAGAGCAGTACTTC.

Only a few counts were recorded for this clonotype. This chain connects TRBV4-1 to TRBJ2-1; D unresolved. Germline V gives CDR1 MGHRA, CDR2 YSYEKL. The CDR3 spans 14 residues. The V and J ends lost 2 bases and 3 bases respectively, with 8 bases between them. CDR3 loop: CASSQPASYNEQFF. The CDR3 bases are TGCGCCAGCAGCCAACCCGCTAGCTACAATGAGCAGTTCTTC.

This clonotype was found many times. The CDR3, as DNA: TGTGCCAGCAGTTCCGCAGGCTACAATGAGCAGTTCTTC. It is translated as CASSSAGYNEQFF. The chain carries TRBV12-3 or TRBV12-4 and TRBJ2-1; no clear D gene. V dropped 4 bases and J dropped 3 bases, with 7 bases sitting between them. The length of the CDR3 is 13 residues.

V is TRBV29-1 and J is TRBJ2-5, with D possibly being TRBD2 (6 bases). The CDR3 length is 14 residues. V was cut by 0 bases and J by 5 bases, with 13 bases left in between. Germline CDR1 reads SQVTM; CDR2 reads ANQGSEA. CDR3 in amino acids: CSVEETGTLETQYF. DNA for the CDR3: TGCAGCGTTGAAGAAACTGGGACTCTTGAGACCCAGTACTTC.

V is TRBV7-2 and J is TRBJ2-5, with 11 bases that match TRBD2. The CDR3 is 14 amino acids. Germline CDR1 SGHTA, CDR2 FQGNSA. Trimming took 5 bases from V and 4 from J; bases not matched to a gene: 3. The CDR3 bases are TGTGCCAGCAGCCGTAGCGGGAGGGGAGAGACCCAGTACTTC. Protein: CASSRSGRGETQYF.

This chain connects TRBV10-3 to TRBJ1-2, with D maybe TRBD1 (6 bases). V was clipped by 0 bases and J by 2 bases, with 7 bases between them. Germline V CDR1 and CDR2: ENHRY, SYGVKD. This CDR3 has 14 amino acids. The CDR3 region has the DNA TGTGCCATCAGTGAGTCGGACAGCAACTATGGCTACACCTTC. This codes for CAISESDSNYGYTF.

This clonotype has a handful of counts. The CDR3 DNA is TGCAGTGCTTCTAAAGGGGGGCCCCACCAAGAGACCCAGTACTTC. This translates into CSASKGGPHQETQYF. The chain carries TRBV20-1 and TRBJ2-5; D is tentatively TRBD1 or TRBD2 (6 bases each). Germline V CDR1 and CDR2: DFQATT, SNEGSKA (reference sequence). Trimming pared 5 bases from V and 0 bases from J, leaving 16 bases between. The CDR3 is made up of 15 amino acids.

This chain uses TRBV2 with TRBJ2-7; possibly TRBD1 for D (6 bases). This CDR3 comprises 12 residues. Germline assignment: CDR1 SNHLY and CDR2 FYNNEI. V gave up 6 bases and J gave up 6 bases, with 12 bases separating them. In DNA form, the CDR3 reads TGTGCCAGCAGAGGGGGATTCCGCGAGCAGTACTTC. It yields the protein CASRGGFREQYF.

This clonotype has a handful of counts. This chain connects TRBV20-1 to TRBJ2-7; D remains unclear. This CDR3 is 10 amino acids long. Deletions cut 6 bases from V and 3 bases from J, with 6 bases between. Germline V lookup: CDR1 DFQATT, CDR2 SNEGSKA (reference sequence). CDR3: CSATLYEQYF. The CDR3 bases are TGCAGTGCGACACTCTACGAGCAGTACTTC.

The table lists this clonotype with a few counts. The CDR3: CASSSGGASNEQFF. In DNA, the CDR3 is TGTGCCAGCAGCAGCGGGGGGGCAAGCAATGAGCAGTTCTTC. The chain recombines TRBV5-6 with TRBJ2-1; TRBD2 agrees at 10 bases. The CDR3 is 14 amino acids. The germline CDR1 and CDR2 sequences are SGHDT and YYEEEE. V trimming: 4 bases; J trimming: 6 bases; junction bases outside the gene matches: 4.

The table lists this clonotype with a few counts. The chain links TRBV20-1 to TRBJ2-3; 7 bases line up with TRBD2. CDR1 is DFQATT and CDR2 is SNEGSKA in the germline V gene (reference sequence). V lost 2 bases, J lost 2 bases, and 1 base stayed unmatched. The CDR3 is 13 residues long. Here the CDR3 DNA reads TGCAGTGCTAGATGGGACTACACAGATACGCAGTATTTT. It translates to CSARWDYTDTQYF.

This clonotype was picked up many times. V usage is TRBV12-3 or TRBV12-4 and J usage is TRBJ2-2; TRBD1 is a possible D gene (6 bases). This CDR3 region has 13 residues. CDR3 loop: CKNRVGSTGELFF. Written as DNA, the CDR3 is TGTAAAAACAGGGTAGGAAGCACCGGGGAGCTGTTTTTT.

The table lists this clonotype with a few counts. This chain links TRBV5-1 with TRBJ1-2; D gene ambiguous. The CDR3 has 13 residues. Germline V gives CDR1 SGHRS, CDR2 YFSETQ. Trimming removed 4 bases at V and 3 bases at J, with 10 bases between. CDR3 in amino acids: CASSSDGYYGYTF. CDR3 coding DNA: TGCGCCAGCAGCAGCGACGGCTACTATGGCTACACCTTC. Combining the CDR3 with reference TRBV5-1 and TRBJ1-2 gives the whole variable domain KAGVTQTPRYLIKTRGQQVTLSCSPISGHRSVSWYQQTPGQGLQFLFEYFSETQRNKGNFPGRFSGRQFSNSRSEMNVSTLELGDSALYLCASSSDGYYGYTFGSGTRLTVV.

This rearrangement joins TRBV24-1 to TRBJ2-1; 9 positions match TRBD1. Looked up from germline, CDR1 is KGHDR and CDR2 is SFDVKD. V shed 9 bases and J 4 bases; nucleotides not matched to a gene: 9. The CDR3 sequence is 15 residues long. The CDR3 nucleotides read TGTGCCACCGGAACCAGGACAGGGGTTTACAATGAGCAGTTCTTC. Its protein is CATGTRTGVYNEQFF.

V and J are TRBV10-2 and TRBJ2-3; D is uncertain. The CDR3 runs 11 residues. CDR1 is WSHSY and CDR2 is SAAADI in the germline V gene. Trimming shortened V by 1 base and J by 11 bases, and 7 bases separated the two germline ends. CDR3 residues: CASSEWGLQYF. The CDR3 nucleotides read TGCGCCAGCAGTGAGTGGGGTTTGCAGTATTTT.

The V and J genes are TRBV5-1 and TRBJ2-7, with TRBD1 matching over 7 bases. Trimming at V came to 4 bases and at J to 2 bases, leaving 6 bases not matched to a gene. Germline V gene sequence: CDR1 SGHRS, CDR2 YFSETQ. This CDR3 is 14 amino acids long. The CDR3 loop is CASSTDRRTYEQYF. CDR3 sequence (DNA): TGCGCCAGCAGCACGGACAGGCGGACCTACGAGCAGTACTTC.

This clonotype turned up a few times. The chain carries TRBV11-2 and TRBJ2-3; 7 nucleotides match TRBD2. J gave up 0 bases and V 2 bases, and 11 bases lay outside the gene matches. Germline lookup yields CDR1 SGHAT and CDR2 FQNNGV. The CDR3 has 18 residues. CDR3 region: CASSLIRLAADSTDTQYF. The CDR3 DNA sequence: TGTGCCAGCAGCTTAATCAGGCTAGCGGCAGATAGCACAGATACGCAGTATTTT.

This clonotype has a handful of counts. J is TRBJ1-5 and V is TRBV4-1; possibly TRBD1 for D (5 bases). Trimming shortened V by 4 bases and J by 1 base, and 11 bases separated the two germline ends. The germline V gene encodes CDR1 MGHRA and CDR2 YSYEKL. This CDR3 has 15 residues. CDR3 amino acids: CASSPRPGSNQPQHF. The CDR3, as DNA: TGCGCCAGCAGCCCGAGGCCAGGGAGCAATCAGCCCCAGCATTTT.

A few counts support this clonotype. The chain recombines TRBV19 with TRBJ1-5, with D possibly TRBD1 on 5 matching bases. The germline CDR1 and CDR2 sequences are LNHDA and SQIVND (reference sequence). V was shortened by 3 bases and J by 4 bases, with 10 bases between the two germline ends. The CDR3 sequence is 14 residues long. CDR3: CASSMGRNNQPQHF. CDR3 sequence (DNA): TGTGCCAGTAGTATGGGACGGAATAATCAGCCCCAGCATTTT.

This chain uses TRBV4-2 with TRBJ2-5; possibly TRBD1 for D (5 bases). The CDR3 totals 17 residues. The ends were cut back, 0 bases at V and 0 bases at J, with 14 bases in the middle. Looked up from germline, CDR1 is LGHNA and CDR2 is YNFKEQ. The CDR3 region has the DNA TGTGCCAGCAGCCAAGATTACACCAGGGCTAACCAAGAGACCCAGTACTTC. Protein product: CASSQDYTRANQETQYF.

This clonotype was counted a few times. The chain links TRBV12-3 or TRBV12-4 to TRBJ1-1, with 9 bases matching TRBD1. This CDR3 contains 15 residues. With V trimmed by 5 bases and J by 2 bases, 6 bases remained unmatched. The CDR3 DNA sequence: TGTGCCAGCAGTCCCCGGGACAGGGTAAACACTGAAGCTTTCTTT. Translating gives CASSPRDRVNTEAFF.

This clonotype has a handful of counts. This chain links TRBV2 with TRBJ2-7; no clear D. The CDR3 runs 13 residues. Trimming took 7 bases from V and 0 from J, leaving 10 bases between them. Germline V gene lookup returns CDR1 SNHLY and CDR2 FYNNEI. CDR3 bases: TGTGCCAGCAAGGGCGGAAACTCCTACGAGCAGTACTTC. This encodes CASKGGNSYEQYF.

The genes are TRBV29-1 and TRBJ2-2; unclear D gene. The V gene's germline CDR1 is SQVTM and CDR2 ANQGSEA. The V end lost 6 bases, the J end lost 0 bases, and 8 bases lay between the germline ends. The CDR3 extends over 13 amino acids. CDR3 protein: CSVLTPNTGELFF. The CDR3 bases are TGCAGCGTCCTGACACCGAACACCGGGGAGCTGTTTTTT.

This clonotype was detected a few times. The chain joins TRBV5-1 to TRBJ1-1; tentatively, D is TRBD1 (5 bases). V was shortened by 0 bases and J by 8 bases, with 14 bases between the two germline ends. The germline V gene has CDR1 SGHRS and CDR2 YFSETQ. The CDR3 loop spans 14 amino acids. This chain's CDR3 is CASSLGGLTGEAFF. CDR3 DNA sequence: TGCGCCAGCAGCTTGGGGGGACTCACGGGGGAAGCTTTCTTT.